The 17 T cell receptor beta chains below were found in one sample sequenced in a study of response to subunit inactivated influenza vaccine. TCRdb analysed the RT-PCR reads with MiXCR anew, one entry per CDR3 protein. Of 450,000 to 600,000 distinct CDR3 sequences listed, approximately 7.1% were seen once; the top ten hold 10% to 15%. This specimen was PBMCs from blood, taken roughly 24 months after vaccination. Receptor source: a man aged 45-69 years who received an inactivated influenza vaccine.

In this sample, this clonotype turned up many times. V gene TRBV12-3 or TRBV12-4 combines with J gene TRBJ2-7; a possible D gene is TRBD1 (5 bases). V gave up 1 base and J gave up 1 base, with 11 bases separating them. The CDR3 spans 15 residues. CDR3 amino acids: CASSLVGPGSYEQYF. In DNA, the CDR3 is TGTGCCAGCAGTTTAGTGGGGCCAGGGTCCTACGAGCAGTACTTC.

This clonotype turned up a few times. This chain joins TRBV7-2 and TRBJ2-1; TRBD2 is a possible D gene (6 bases). Trimming stripped 3 bases from V and 6 bases from J, with 18 bases between. The germline CDR1 and CDR2 sequences are SGHTA and FQGNSA. The CDR3 extends over 16 amino acids. The CDR3 loop reads CASSLGGPSDSNEQFF. The CDR3 DNA sequence: TGTGCCAGCAGCTTGGGGGGTCCCTCGGACTCCAATGAGCAGTTCTTC.

This clonotype showed up many times. The chain recombines TRBV20-1 with TRBJ1-1; 9 nucleotides match TRBD1. The CDR3 totals 14 residues. Germline V gives CDR1 DFQATT, CDR2 SNEGSKA (reference sequence). V shed 5 bases, J shed 1 base, and the junction held 5 bases outside the gene matches. The CDR3 nucleotides read TGCAGTGCTCGGACAGGGGTCGGGAACACTGAAGCTTTCTTT. As protein: CSARTGVGNTEAFF.

This clonotype was seen a few times. This rearrangement joins TRBV5-1 to TRBJ1-1; D may be TRBD1 (5 bases). Trimming removed 3 bases at V and 4 bases at J, with 10 bases between. This CDR3 is built from 13 residues. Germline assignment: CDR1 SGHRS and CDR2 YFSETQ. Here the CDR3 DNA reads TGCGCCAGCAGCTCCGGCAGGGCCACTGAAGCTTTCTTT. It codes for CASSSGRATEAFF.

At least ten counts were recorded for this clonotype. This chain uses TRBV4-1 with TRBJ1-5; D remains ambiguous. V lost 0 bases and J lost 1, with 7 bases in between. The CDR3 sequence is 15 residues long. Looked up from germline, CDR1 is MGHRA and CDR2 is YSYEKL. CDR3 residues: CASSQEPQSNQPQHF. The CDR3 nucleotides read TGCGCCAGCAGCCAAGAGCCGCAGAGCAATCAGCCCCAGCATTTT.

Only a few counts were recorded for this clonotype. The genes are TRBV10-3 and TRBJ2-3; 11 bases map to TRBD2. Germline V gives CDR1 ENHRY, CDR2 SYGVKD. Trimming cost V 6 bases and J 1 base; bases outside gene matches: 6. This CDR3 has 16 amino acids. The chain's CDR3 is CAIRPSGRTRTDTQYF. Written as DNA, the CDR3 is TGTGCCATCAGGCCTAGCGGGAGGACCCGCACAGATACGCAGTATTTT.

This clonotype was detected ten times or more. The V and J genes are TRBV7-2 and TRBJ2-7, with 11 bases matching TRBD2. The CDR3 consists of 16 residues. Losses at the gene ends were 0 bases for V and 3 bases for J; bases not matched to a gene: 4. CDR1 SGHTA and CDR2 FQGNSA come from the germline V gene. The CDR3 loop reads CASSLAGGLAGYEQYF. CDR3 in DNA: TGTGCCAGCAGCTTAGCTGGAGGACTAGCGGGCTACGAGCAGTACTTC.

The chain carries TRBV18 and TRBJ2-7; 8 bases line up with TRBD2. CDR3 length: 16 residues. The V segment lost 3 bases and the J segment 4 bases; nucleotides outside the gene matches: 11. In germline, CDR1 is KGHSH, CDR2 LQKENI. CDR3: CASSPRAGGLDYEQYF. The CDR3 nucleotides are TGTGCCAGCTCACCGCGCGCGGGAGGTCTGGATTACGAGCAGTACTTC.

The rearrangement joins TRBV4-2 to TRBJ2-7, with 7 positions matching TRBD1. Trimming removed 8 bases from V and 4 bases from J; junction bases left unmatched: 8. This CDR3 contains 13 residues. Germline CDR1 and CDR2: LGHNA and YNFKEQ. The DNA for the CDR3 is TGTGCCAGCCCTCTACAGGGGAAGTACGAGCAGTACTTC. The encoded protein is CASPLQGKYEQYF.

CDR3: CASSLALSKVETQYF. The CDR3 DNA is TGCGCCAGCAGCCTCGCGCTTTCTAAGGTGGAGACCCAGTACTTC. The chain is built from TRBV4-1 and TRBJ2-5, with D hard to call. Trimming cost V 4 bases and J 5 bases, with 17 bases left between them. This CDR3 is built from 15 residues. Per germline, CDR1 MGHRA and CDR2 YSYEKL.

This clonotype was picked up many times. The genes are TRBV5-1 and TRBJ2-5, with D tentatively TRBD1 or TRBD2 (5 bases each). Germline lookup yields CDR1 SGHRS and CDR2 YFSETQ. The CDR3 is 16 amino acids. Trimming removed 3 bases at V and 2 bases at J, with 17 bases between. CDR3 sequence reads: CASSSALRGAQETQYF. CDR3 DNA: TGCGCCAGCAGCTCAGCGTTGAGAGGGGCGCAAGAGACCCAGTACTTC.

This clonotype was detected many times. V usage is TRBV28 and J usage is TRBJ2-1; unclear D gene. V lost 4 bases and J 7 bases, leaving 11 bases between the germline ends. This CDR3 has 13 amino acids. Germline lookup yields CDR1 MDHEN and CDR2 SYDVKM. The chain's CDR3 is CASSSNTVNEQFF. CDR3 sequence (DNA): TGTGCCAGCAGTTCAAACACAGTAAATGAGCAGTTCTTC.

The V call is TRBV11-1, the J call TRBJ2-5, with D perhaps matching TRBD2 (6 bases). The CDR3 is 14 residues long. The germline V gene has CDR1 SGHAT and CDR2 FQDESV (reference sequence). V was clipped by 8 bases and J by 5 bases, with 18 bases between them. CDR3 loop: CASVRRGPMETQYF. In nucleotides, the CDR3 is TGTGCCAGCGTTCGGCGGGGACCGATGGAGACCCAGTACTTC.

The gene calls are TRBV10-3 and TRBJ2-5; TRBD1 matches 9 bases. The germline gives CDR1 ENHRY, CDR2 SYGVKD. This CDR3 is built from 15 residues. V trimming: 5 bases; J trimming: 4 bases; junction bases outside the gene matches: 8. The CDR3 loop reads CAISPTSTGGETQYF. CDR3 coding DNA: TGTGCCATCAGTCCTACGTCGACAGGGGGAGAGACCCAGTACTTC.

The chain joins TRBV12-3 or TRBV12-4 to TRBJ2-2; 12 bases match TRBD2. The CDR3 length is 17 residues. After removal of 6 bases from V and 0 bases from J, the junction contained 5 bases not matched to a gene. CDR3 bases: TGTGCCAGCAGGTTTGGACTAGCGGGGACGAACACCGGGGAGCTGTTTTTT. Translation gives CASRFGLAGTNTGELFF.

This chain links TRBV5-1 with TRBJ1-6; D unresolved. Deletions cut 2 bases from V and 7 bases from J, with 10 bases between. The CDR3 contains 14 residues. Germline CDR1 and CDR2: SGHRS and YFSETQ. The CDR3 here is CASSFLDPNSPLHF. The CDR3 DNA sequence: TGCGCCAGCAGCTTCTTGGACCCCAATTCACCCCTCCACTTT.

This clonotype was seen repeatedly, ten times or more. The chain combines TRBV10-3 with TRBJ2-1, with TRBD2 identical over 8 bases. V was clipped by 11 bases and J by 9 bases; unmatched bases: 18. The length of the CDR3 is 15 residues. The germline CDR1 and CDR2 sequences are ENHRY and SYGVKD. The CDR3 coding sequence is TGTGCCTCCACGGGGGTGGGGCTGGCGGGAGGTGAGCAGTTCTTC. Protein: CASTGVGLAGGEQFF.